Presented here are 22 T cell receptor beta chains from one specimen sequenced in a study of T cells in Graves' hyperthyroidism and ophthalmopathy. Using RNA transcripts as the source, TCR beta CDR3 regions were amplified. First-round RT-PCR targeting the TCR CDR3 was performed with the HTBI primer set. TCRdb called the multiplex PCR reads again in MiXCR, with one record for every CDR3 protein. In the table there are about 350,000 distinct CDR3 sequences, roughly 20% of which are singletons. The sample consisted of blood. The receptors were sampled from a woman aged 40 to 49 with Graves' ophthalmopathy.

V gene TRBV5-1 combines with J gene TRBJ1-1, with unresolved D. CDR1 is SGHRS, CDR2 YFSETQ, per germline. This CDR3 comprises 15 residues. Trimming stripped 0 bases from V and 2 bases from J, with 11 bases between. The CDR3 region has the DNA TGCGCCAGCAGCTTGGAGAGTCCAGACAACACTGAAGCTTTCTTT. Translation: CASSLESPDNTEAFF.

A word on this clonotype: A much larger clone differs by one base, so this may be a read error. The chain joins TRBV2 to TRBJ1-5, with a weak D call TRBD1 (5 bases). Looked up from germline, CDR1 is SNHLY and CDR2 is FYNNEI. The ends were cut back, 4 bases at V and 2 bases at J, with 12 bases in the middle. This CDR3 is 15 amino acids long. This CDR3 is CASSGGTGCNQPQHF. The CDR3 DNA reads TGTGCCAGCAGTGGGGGGACGGGGTGCAATCAGCCCCAGCATTTT. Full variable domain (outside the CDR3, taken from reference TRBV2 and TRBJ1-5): EPEVTQTPSHQVTQMGQEVILRCVPISNHLYFYWYRQILGQKVEFLVSFYNNEISEKSEIFDDQFSVERPDGSNFTLKIRSTKLEDSAMYFCASSGGTGCNQPQHFGDGTRLSIL.

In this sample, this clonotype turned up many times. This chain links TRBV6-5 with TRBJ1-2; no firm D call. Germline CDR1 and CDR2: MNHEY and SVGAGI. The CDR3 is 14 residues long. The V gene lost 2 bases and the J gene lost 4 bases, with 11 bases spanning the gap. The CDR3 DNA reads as TGTGCCAGCAGTTACCGTGAGGGAATCTATGGCTACACCTTC. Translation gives CASSYREGIYGYTF.

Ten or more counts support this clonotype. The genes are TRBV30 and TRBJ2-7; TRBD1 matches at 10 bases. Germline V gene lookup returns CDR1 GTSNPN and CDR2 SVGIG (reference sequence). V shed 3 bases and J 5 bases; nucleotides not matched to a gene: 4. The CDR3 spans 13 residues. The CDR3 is CAWRGQGRHEQYF. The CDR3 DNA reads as TGTGCCTGGAGGGGACAGGGGAGGCACGAGCAGTACTTC. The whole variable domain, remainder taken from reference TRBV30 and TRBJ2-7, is SQTIHQWPATLVQPVGSPLSLECTVEGTSNPNLYWYRQAAGRGLQLLFYSVGIGQISSEVPQNLSASRPQDRQFILSSKKLLLSDSGFYLCAWRGQGRHEQYFGPGTRLTVT.

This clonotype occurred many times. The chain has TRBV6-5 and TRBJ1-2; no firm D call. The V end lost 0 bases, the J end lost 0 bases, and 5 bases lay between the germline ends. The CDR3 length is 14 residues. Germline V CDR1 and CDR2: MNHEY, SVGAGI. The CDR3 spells CASSYSSTNYGYTF. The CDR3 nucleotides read TGTGCCAGCAGTTACTCGAGTACTAACTATGGCTACACCTTC.

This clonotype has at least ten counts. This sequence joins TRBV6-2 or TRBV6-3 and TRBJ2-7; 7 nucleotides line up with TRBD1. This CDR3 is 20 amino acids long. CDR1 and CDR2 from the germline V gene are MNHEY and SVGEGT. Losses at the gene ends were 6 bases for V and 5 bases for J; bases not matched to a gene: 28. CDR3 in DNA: TGTGCCAGCAGATACCCGGGACAGAGACTTGACTACTCCCCTCGGAACGAGCAGTACTTC. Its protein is CASRYPGQRLDYSPRNEQYF.

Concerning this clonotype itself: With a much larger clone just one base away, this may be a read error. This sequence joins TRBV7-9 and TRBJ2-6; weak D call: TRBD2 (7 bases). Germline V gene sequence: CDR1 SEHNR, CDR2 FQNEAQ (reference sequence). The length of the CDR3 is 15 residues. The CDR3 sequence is CASQNGLAGAYVLTF. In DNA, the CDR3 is TGTGCCAGCCAGAACGGGTTGGCGGGGGCCTACGTCCTGACTTTC.

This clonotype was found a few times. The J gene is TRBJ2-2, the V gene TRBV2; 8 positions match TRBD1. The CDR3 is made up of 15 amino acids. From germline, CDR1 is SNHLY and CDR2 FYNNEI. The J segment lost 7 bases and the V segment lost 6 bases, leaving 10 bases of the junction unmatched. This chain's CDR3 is CASRLDAGGGGELFF. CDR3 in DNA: TGTGCCAGCAGACTCGATGCAGGGGGCGGCGGGGAGCTGTTTTTT.

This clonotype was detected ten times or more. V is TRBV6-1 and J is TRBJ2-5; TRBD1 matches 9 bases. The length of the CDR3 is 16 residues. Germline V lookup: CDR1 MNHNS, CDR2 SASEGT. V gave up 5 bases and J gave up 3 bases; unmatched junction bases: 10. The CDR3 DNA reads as TGTGCCAGCAGTAAACTTCCGGGACAGGGAGAAGAGACCCAGTACTTC. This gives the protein CASSKLPGQGEETQYF.

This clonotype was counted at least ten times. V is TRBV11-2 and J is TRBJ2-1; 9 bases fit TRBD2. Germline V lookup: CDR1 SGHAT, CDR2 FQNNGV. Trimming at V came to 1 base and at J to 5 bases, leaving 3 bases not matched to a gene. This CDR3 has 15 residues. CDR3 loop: CASSLGGTSHNEQFF. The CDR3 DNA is TGTGCCAGCAGCTTAGGGGGGACTAGCCACAATGAGCAGTTCTTC.

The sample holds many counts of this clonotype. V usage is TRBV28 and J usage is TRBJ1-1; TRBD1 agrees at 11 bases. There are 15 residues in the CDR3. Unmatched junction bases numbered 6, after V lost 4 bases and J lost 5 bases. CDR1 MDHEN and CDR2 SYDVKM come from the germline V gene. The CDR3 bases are TGTGCCAGCAGTTCGGCGGACAGGGGGCAAACTGAAGCTTTCTTT. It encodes CASSSADRGQTEAFF.

CDR3 sequence: CSVVGRLDTGELFF. The CDR3 coding sequence is TGCAGCGTTGTTGGCAGGTTAGACACCGGGGAGCTGTTTTTT. This sequence joins TRBV29-1 and TRBJ2-2; D is unresolved. Trimming pared 4 bases from V and 3 bases from J, leaving 12 bases between. CDR3 length: 14 amino acids. Looked up from germline, CDR1 is SQVTM and CDR2 is ANQGSEA.

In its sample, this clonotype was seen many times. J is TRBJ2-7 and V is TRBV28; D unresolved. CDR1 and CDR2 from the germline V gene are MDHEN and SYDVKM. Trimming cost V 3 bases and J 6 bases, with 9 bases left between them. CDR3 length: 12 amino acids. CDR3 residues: CASSFFVSEQYF. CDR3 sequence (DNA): TGTGCCAGCAGTTTCTTTGTGAGCGAGCAGTACTTC. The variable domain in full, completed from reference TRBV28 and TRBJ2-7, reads DVKVTQSSRYLVKRTGEKVFLECVQDMDHENMFWYRQDPGLGLRLIYFSYDVKMKEKGDIPEGYSVSREKKERFSLILESASTNQTSMYLCASSFFVSEQYFGPGTRLTVT.

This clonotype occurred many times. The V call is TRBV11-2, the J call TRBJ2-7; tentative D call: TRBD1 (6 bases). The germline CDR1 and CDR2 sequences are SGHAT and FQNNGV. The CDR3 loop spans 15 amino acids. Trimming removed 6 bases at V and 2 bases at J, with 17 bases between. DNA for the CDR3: TGTGCCAGCAGACATACCAGGGGCCGCACCTACGAGCAGTACTTC. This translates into CASRHTRGRTYEQYF.

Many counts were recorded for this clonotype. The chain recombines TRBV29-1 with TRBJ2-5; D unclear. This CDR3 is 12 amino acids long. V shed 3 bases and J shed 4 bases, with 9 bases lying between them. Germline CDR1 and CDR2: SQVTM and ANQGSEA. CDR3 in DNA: TGCAGCGTTGACCGGAAAATAGAGACCCAGTACTTC. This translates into CSVDRKIETQYF. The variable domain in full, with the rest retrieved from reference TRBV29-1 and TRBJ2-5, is SAVISQKPSRDICQRGTSLTIQCQVDSQVTMMFWYRQQPGQSLTLIATANQGSEATYESGFVIDKFPISRPNLTFSTLTVSNMSPEDSSIYLCSVDRKIETQYFGPGTRLLVL.

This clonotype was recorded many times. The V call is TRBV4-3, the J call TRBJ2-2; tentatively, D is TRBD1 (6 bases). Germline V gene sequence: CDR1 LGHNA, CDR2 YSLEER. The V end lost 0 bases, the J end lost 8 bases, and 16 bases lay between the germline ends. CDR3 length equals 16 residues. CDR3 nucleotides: TGCGCCAGCAGCCAAGAAACTATGGGACATCTTGGGGAGCTGTTTTTT. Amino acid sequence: CASSQETMGHLGELFF.

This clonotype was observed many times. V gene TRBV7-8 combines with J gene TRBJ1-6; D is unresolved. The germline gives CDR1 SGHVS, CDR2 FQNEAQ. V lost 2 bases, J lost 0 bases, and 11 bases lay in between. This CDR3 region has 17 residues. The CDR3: CASSLRRGSSYNSPLHF. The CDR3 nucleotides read TGTGCCAGCAGCTTAAGGCGAGGGAGCTCCTATAATTCACCCCTCCACTTT.

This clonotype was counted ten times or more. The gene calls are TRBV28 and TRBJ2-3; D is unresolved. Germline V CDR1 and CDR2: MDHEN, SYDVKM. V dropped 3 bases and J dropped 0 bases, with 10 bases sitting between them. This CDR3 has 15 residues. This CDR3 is CASSFLTPSTDTQYF. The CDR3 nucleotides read TGTGCCAGCAGTTTCCTCACACCTAGCACAGATACGCAGTATTTT. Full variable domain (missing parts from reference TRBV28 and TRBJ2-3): DVKVTQSSRYLVKRTGEKVFLECVQDMDHENMFWYRQDPGLGLRLIYFSYDVKMKEKGDIPEGYSVSREKKERFSLILESASTNQTSMYLCASSFLTPSTDTQYFGPGTRLTVL.

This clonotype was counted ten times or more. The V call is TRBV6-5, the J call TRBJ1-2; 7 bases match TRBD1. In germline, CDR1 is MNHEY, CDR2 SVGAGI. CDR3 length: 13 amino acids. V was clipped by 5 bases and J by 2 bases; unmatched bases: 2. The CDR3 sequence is CASSRDRNYGYTF. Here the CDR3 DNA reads TGTGCCAGCAGTCGGGACAGAAACTATGGCTACACCTTC.

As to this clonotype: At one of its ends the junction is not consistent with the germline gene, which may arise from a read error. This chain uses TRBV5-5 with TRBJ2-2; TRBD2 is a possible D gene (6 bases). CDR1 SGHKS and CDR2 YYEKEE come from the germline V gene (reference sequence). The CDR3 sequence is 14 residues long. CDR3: CASSPGSNTGGLFF. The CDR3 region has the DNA TGTGCCAGCAGCCCTGGATCGAACACCGGGGGGCTGTTTTTT. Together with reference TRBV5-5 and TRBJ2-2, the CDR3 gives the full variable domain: DAGVTQSPTHLIKTRGQQVTLRCSPISGHKSVSWYQQVLGQGPQFIFQYYEKEERGRGNFPDRFSARQFPNYSSELNVNALLLGDSALYLCASSPGSNTGGLFFGEGSRLTVL.

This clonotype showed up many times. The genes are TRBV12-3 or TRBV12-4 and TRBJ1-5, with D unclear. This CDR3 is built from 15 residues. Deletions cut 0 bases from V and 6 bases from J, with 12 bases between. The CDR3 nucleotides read TGTGCCAGCAGTTTAGCGCTGAGAGGAGCTCAGCCCCAGCATTTT. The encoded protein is CASSLALRGAQPQHF.

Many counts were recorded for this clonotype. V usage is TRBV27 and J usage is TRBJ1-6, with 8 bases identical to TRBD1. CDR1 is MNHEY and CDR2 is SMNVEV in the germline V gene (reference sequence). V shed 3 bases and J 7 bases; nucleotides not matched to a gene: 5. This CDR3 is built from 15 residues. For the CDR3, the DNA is TGTGCCAGCAGTTTCCTGACAGGGGACAATTCACCCCTCCACTTT. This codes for CASSFLTGDNSPLHF.